This is a list of T cell receptor beta chains from one sample in a study of shared clonotypes between healthy human individuals. Data came from immunoSEQ multiplex PCR; TCRdb stores just in-frame clones and leaves some out. The table includes about 1,800,000 clones, less than 95% detected once. Sequenced material: naive CD8+ T cells sorted from blood. All receptors come from a man between 18 and 29 years old in good health. Both conserved end residues are part of each CDR3. D genes are given only for firm matches. Clone size is given for some rows only: seen once, a few or many times, or a class if the clone is expanded.

d_gene,j_gene,abundance,v_gene,CDR3nt,CDR3aa
.,TRBJ1-2,.,TRBV28,TGTGCCAGCAGTCTTATGGGGGGTGGCTACACCTTC,CASSLMGGGYTF
.,TRBJ2-3,.,TRBV7-8,TGTGCCAGCAGCCTCCCCGGGGATACGCAGTATTTT,CASSLPGDTQYF
.,TRBJ2-1,.,TRBV4-2,TGTGCCAGCAGCCAAGAACGTCTAGCCCCCTACAATGAGCAGTTCTTC,CASSQERLAPYNEQFF
.,TRBJ2-1,.,TRBV27,TGTGCCAGCAGTTGGTCCTCGACCGGCCACAATGAGCAGTTCTTC,CASSWSSTGHNEQFF
TRBD1,TRBJ2-5,.,TRBV4-3,TGCGCCAGCAGCCAAGATTGGACAGGGGTACAGACCCAGTACTTC,CASSQDWTGVQTQYF
.,TRBJ1-1,.,TRBV9,TGTGCCAGCAGCGTAGGCCCAATGGGGGTCGACGGGGCCTTGAACACTGAAGCTTTCTTT,CASSVGPMGVDGALNTEAFF
.,TRBJ2-5,once,TRBV7-6,TGTGCCAGCAGCTTGATGGCGGAGAGGAAAGAGACCCAGTACTTC,CASSLMAERKETQYF
.,TRBJ1-1,.,TRBV5-4,TGTGCCTACCATGGAGGCGGCCCCTACTCGATGAACACTGAAGCTTTCTTT,CAYHGGGPYSMNTEAFF
.,TRBJ2-7,.,TRBV29-1,TGCAGCGTTTGGCCCCGGGTGGAGTGTCCCCAGGGACCAGCCTACGAGCAGTACTTC,CSVWPRVECPQGPAYEQYF
.,TRBJ2-3,.,TRBV11-2,TGTGCCAGCAGCTTTTTGTCGGGGGCAGATACGCAGTATTTT,CASSFLSGADTQYF
TRBD1,TRBJ2-7,.,TRBV10-3,TGTGCCATCAGTGAGTCGGGACAGGGAATCTCCTACGAGCAGTACTTC,CAISESGQGISYEQYF
TRBD1,TRBJ1-5,.,TRBV7-8,TGTGCCAGCAGCCCGGGCGGGACAGGGGAGGAGGGTGGCAATCAGCCCCAGCATTTT,CASSPGGTGEEGGNQPQHF
.,TRBJ1-1,.,TRBV7-6,TGTGCCAGCAGCTTGGACGTCAACACTGAAGCTTTCTTT,CASSLDVNTEAFF
.,TRBJ1-5,once,TRBV5-8,TGTGCCAGCAGCTTGGGTCACGACCCCCGGGGTCAGCCCCAGCATTTT,CASSLGHDPRGQPQHF
.,TRBJ2-1,.,TRBV2,TGTGCCAGCCAACGGACCAGAGGTCATGATGAGCAGTTCTTC,CASQRTRGHDEQFF
TRBD2,TRBJ2-7,.,TRBV10-2,TGCGCCAGCACTTCAAGGACTAGGACCTACGAGCAGTACTTC,CASTSRTRTYEQYF
.,TRBJ2-5,once,TRBV4-1,TGCGCCAGCAGCCAAGATGAGGGCAGCGAAGAGACCCAGTACTTC,CASSQDEGSEETQYF
.,TRBJ2-3,.,TRBV4-3,TGCGCCAGCAGCCAAGATAGGGGGTATCGGGCAGATACGCAGTATTTT,CASSQDRGYRADTQYF
TRBD1,TRBJ2-7,.,TRBV27,TGTGCCAGCAGTTTAGCCCAGGGGGAACCCTACGAGCAGTACTTC,CASSLAQGEPYEQYF
.,TRBJ1-1,.,TRBV4-3,TGCGCCAGCAGCCAAGATAAAGGACGCCTGAACACTGAAGCTTTCTTT,CASSQDKGRLNTEAFF
TRBD1,TRBJ1-5,.,TRBV9,TGTGCCAGCAGCCCCGGGACAGGGACGGTCAATCAGCCCCAGCATTTT,CASSPGTGTVNQPQHF
.,TRBJ2-7,.,TRBV6-5,TGTGCCAGCAGTTACCAGGGAATCTCCTACGAGCAGTACTTC,CASSYQGISYEQYF
TRBD2,TRBJ2-7,once,TRBV30,TGTGCCTGGAGTGCGGGACTAGCGGGATTATACGAGCAGTACTTC,CAWSAGLAGLYEQYF
.,TRBJ2-2,.,TRBV4-1,TGCGCCAGCAGCCAAGAGAGGGATCTCGTGGAGGGGGAGGCCGGGGAGCTGTTTTTT,CASSQERDLVEGEAGELFF
TRBD2,TRBJ2-1,.,TRBV19,TGTGCCAGTAGTTCAACCCTGGTGTTAGCGGGGGGCAATGAGCAGTTCTTC,CASSSTLVLAGGNEQFF